The clone carrying this TCR beta chain was seen at least ten times. These data are taken from a study of human T cells and chemical hapten exposure. Across the whole study: From small differences in pooled library volume came most of the variation in per-sample TCR yields.

Time point in this sample: patch test 1, 2 weeks after DPC sensitization. Treatment here: therapeutic diphenylcyclopropenone sensitization with weekly scalp DPC. A single record per CDR3 protein comes from TCRdb applying MiXCR to the RACE reads. The table lists fewer than 60,000 distinct CDR3 sequences, around 9% of them singletons. Sequencing used whole blood, obtained in connection with sensitization to the hapten diphenylcyclopropenone (DPC). The sequence was obtained from a woman in her forties or fifties with alopecia areata. Some clones in this sample may be carry-over from other donors' samples.

The CDR3 coding sequence is TGCGCCAGCAGCTTAGGACTAGGAGGGCAAGAGACCCAGTACTTC. Amino acids: CASSLGLGGQETQYF. This chain uses TRBV5-1 with TRBJ2-5, with 7 bases identical to TRBD2. Germline V gene sequence: CDR1 SGHRS, CDR2 YFSETQ. V lost 2 bases to trimming and J lost 2 bases; unmatched junction nucleotides: 6. CDR3 size: 15 residues.